This note documents a single T cell receptor beta chain sequence. Its antigen remains unknown. The data were taken from a study of T-cell reconstitution after alpha-beta-depleted transplantation in children. The V gene lost 2 bases and the J gene lost 5 bases, with 2 bases spanning the gap. CDR1 is SGHNT, CDR2 YYREEE, per germline (reference sequence). The CDR3 contains 11 residues. Findings and limits, study-wide: At the one-year point after transplant, T-cell counts and TCRbeta diversity were found to come mostly from T cells that had been newly produced.

Unique molecular identifiers tagged the TCRbeta library. TCRdb ran MiXCR on the PCR reads and lists one entry per CDR3 protein. The table shows around 300,000 distinct CDR3 sequences, with nearly 8% occurring only once. This chain uses TRBV5-4 with TRBJ2-1, with D uncertain. This TCR derives from a female patient aged 2-9 years who had a stem cell transplant for Fanconi anemia, so the T cells may come from the graft donor. Sequences were derived from peripheral blood, sampled 360 days after TCRalphabeta/CD19-depleted stem cell transplant. CDR3 sequence: CASSFHNEQFF. The CDR3 DNA is TGTGCCAGCAGCTTTCACAATGAGCAGTTCTTC.